Shown below are 7 T cell receptor beta chains from a single sample sequenced in a study of CD8+ T cells in alopecia areata. RNA was isolated and reverse transcribed to cDNA, the sequencing template. Some clones are missing from TCRdb's copy, which holds only in-frame ones; the method was immunoSEQ multiplex PCR. The table has 200,000 or so clones, roughly 57% seen once. The source material was CD4+ T cells sorted from blood, sampled at week 0. These TCRs come from a human donor with alopecia areata.

The chain links TRBV18 to TRBJ1-1; the D is unclear. The CDR3 consists of 13 residues. Germline CDR1 KGHSH, CDR2 LQKENI. V was trimmed by 2 bases and J by 4 bases, leaving 8 bases between them. In DNA, the CDR3 is TGTGCCAGCTCACCAGGGGTCGGCACTGAAGCTTTCTTT. Translated: CASSPGVGTEAFF.

This clone was observed once. The J gene is TRBJ2-6, the V gene TRBV7-2; TRBD2 aligns across 11 bases. Germline trimming cut 5 bases from V and 0 bases from J; bases unmatched to any gene: 6. CDR1 and CDR2 from the germline V gene are SGHTA and FQGNSA. This CDR3 is 18 amino acids long. The CDR3 region is CASSLTSGVPSGANVLTF. The DNA for the CDR3 is TGTGCCAGCAGCCTGACTAGCGGGGTGCCCTCTGGGGCCAACGTCCTGACTTTC.

The chain links TRBV4-1 to TRBJ1-1; weak D call: TRBD1 (5 bases). The germline V gene has CDR1 MGHRA and CDR2 YSYEKL. Trimming stripped 0 bases from V and 2 bases from J, with 10 bases between. The CDR3 runs 15 residues. CDR3 amino acids: CASSQEAGRNTEAFF. The DNA for the CDR3 is TGCGCCAGCAGCCAAGAGGCAGGGAGAAACACTGAAGCTTTCTTT.

CDR3 sequence: CASSRVDSPPYEQYF. CDR3 DNA: TGTGCCAGCAGCCGAGTCGACAGCCCCCCTTACGAGCAGTACTTC. The V and J genes are TRBV7-2 and TRBJ2-7; TRBD1 might be the D (5 bases). Germline lookup yields CDR1 SGHTA and CDR2 FQGNSA. There are 15 residues in the CDR3. Trimming took 5 bases from V and 4 from J, leaving 18 bases between them.

The V gene is TRBV7-9, the J gene TRBJ1-1; no clear D. Per the germline V gene, CDR1 is SEHNR and CDR2 is FQNEAQ (reference sequence). The CDR3 totals 14 residues. Trimming took off 1 base at V and 1 base at J, with 7 bases between the two ends. CDR3 coding DNA: TGTGCCAGCAGCTTAGTGGCAGAGAACACTGAAGCTTTCTTT. Translating gives CASSLVAENTEAFF.

V usage is TRBV4-1 and J usage is TRBJ1-2; D unresolved. Germline CDR1 and CDR2: MGHRA and YSYEKL. Trimming removed 5 bases from V and 4 bases from J, with 14 bases in between. The CDR3 is made up of 14 amino acids. The CDR3 reads CASSGTGGGYGYTF. The CDR3 DNA reads TGCGCCAGCAGCGGTACGGGAGGCGGCTATGGCTACACCTTC.

This chain connects TRBV11-2 to TRBJ2-6; possible D gene TRBD1, 6 bases. Per germline, CDR1 SGHAT and CDR2 FQNNGV. The V end was cut by 2 bases, the J end by 16 bases, with 18 bases between. There are 14 residues in the CDR3. CDR3 nucleotides: TGTGCCAGCAGCTTAATTTCGGACAGAGGCCCTCTGACTTTC. This sequence encodes CASSLISDRGPLTF.